Listed below are T cell receptor beta chains from one sample, sequenced in a study of T cells in Graves' hyperthyroidism and ophthalmopathy. MiXCR was run by TCRdb on the multiplex PCR reads, yielding one entry per CDR3 protein. The table has 350,000 to 450,000 distinct CDR3 sequences, about a sixth seen once. The source material was blood. The receptors here all came from a woman aged 25-40 years with Graves' hyperthyroidism that later progressed to Graves' ophthalmopathy. Both conserved end residues are part of each CDR3. The order of the fields is V gene, D gene, J gene, clone size, CDR3 DNA, CDR3 protein. The D gene is left open where the match is weak. Clone sizes are given selectively: once, few, many, or a class where the clone is expanded.

TRBV18	-	TRBJ1-3	-	TGTGCCAGCTCACCATCTGGCGGAACTGGAAACACCATATATTTT	CASSPSGGTGNTIYF
TRBV29-1	TRBD1	TRBJ1-2	many	TGCAGCACAGGGGGCGCTAACTATGGCTACACCTTC	CSTGGANYGYTF
TRBV5-6	-	TRBJ2-1	few	TGTGCCAGCAGCTTAAACCCGGCCCAGCAGTTCTTC	CASSLNPAQQFF
TRBV29-1	-	TRBJ2-5	many	TGCAGCGTAAGGGCCGACCTCCGGGCGGCCCAGTACTTC	CSVRADLRAAQYF
TRBV18	-	TRBJ1-5	many	TGTGCCAGCTCACCCGGTACAGACAATCAGCCCCAGCATTTT	CASSPGTDNQPQHF
TRBV20-1	-	TRBJ2-7	-	TGCAGTGTTGACGGAAGCTCCTACGAGCAGTACTTC	CSVDGSSYEQYF
TRBV5-6	-	TRBJ2-7	few	TGTGCCAGCAGCTTGGACAGGGTCTCCTACGAGCAGTACTTC	CASSLDRVSYEQYF
TRBV10-3	-	TRBJ2-7	-	TGTGCCATCAAGGAGTCGATAGCGGTCTACGAGCAGTACTTC	CAIKESIAVYEQYF
TRBV20-1	TRBD2	TRBJ2-3	few	TGCAGTGCCCCAGATTTAGTGGCGGGAGCGGAGGACACAGATACGCAGTATTTT	CSAPDLVAGAEDTDTQYF
TRBV10-3	-	TRBJ1-1	-	TGTGCCATCAGTGAGTCGAATCCAGTCGGAGACCGAAACACTGAAGCTTTCTTT	CAISESNPVGDRNTEAFF
TRBV29-1	TRBD2	TRBJ2-1	-	TGCAGCGTTGACGCGGGAGATACGGCCTCCTACAATGAGCAGTTCTTC	CSVDAGDTASYNEQFF
TRBV19	-	TRBJ1-1	few	TGTGCCAGTAGTCGACAGAGAGAAGCTTTCTTT	CASSRQREAFF
TRBV4-1	-	TRBJ2-7	-	TGCGCCAGCAGCCAAGTCTACGAAGGACTCCGACTAAGCGGGTACGAGCAGTACTTC	CASSQVYEGLRLSGYEQYF
TRBV28	TRBD1	TRBJ1-5	-	TGTGCCAGCCGGGGAGGGGGCGTGGAGCCCCAGCATTTT	CASRGGGVEPQHF
TRBV7-8	-	TRBJ1-2	-	TGTGCCAGCAGCTTAGTCACAACCACTAACTATGGCTACACCTTC	CASSLVTTTNYGYTF
TRBV7-6	-	TRBJ1-5	many	TGTGCCAGCAGCTTAGGCGGGAACAATCAGCCCCAGCATTTT	CASSLGGNNQPQHF
TRBV18	-	TRBJ1-1	few	TGTGCCAGCTCCCCCCAGAGTAACACTGGAGCTTTCTTT	CASSPQSNTGAFF
TRBV15	-	TRBJ2-5	few	TGTGCCACCAGCAGAGATGGTGGGACCCTCGGGACCCAGTACTTC	CATSRDGGTLGTQYF
TRBV14	-	TRBJ1-2	-	TGTGCCAGCAGCCACCAACGTTTGGGAACAGGGTATAAGGGACTTTATGGCTACACCTTC	CASSHQRLGTGYKGLYGYTF
TRBV20-1	TRBD1	TRBJ1-3	-	TGCAGTGCGCCCGACCGGGACAGGGATAGAAACACCATATATTTT	CSAPDRDRDRNTIYF
TRBV7-2	TRBD2	TRBJ2-1	many	TGTGCCAGCAGCCCTCCTCGCTGGCAGCGGGGGGGGAACAATGAGCAGTTCTTC	CASSPPRWQRGGNNEQFF
TRBV6-2/TRBV6-3	TRBD2	TRBJ2-3	few	TGTGCCAGCACCGAATCGACTAGCGGACCCACAGATACGCAGTATTTT	CASTESTSGPTDTQYF
TRBV11-2	-	TRBJ2-7	few	TGTGCCAGCAGCTGGGATTTCCAGGGGTGGGAGACAGGACGCGAGCAGTACTTC	CASSWDFQGWETGREQYF
TRBV18	-	TRBJ1-5	many	TGTGCCAGCTCACTAAGGGGCCAGGATCAGCCCCAGCATTTT	CASSLRGQDQPQHF
TRBV13	-	TRBJ2-3	-	TGTGCCAGCAGCCTCGGGAGCTGGACAGATACGCAGTATTTT	CASSLGSWTDTQYF
TRBV3-1	TRBD2	TRBJ2-3	many	TGTGCCAGCAGCCAAGTCGCGGCAGCGGGAGTTGTCTCCACAGATACGCAGTATTTT	CASSQVAAAGVVSTDTQYF
TRBV7-8	TRBD1	TRBJ1-2	many	TGTGCCAGCAGCCCGCTCCCGGGACAGGGACACTATGGCTACACCTTC	CASSPLPGQGHYGYTF
TRBV2	TRBD2	TRBJ2-1	-	TGTGCCAGCACGGGACTAGCGGGTTTCAATGAGCAGTTCTTC	CASTGLAGFNEQFF
TRBV5-5	-	TRBJ1-5	many	TGTGCCAGCAGCTTGATTCCCGGGTACGGCAATCAGCCCCAGCATTTT	CASSLIPGYGNQPQHF
TRBV2	-	TRBJ2-1	many	TGTGCCAGCAGTGAAACAGAATCCTACAATGAGCAGTTCTTC	CASSETESYNEQFF
TRBV11-2	TRBD2	TRBJ2-2	many	TGTGCCAGCAGCGTCGGGGGGGCGAACACCGGGGAGCTGTTTTTT	CASSVGGANTGELFF
TRBV5-1	-	TRBJ2-7	-	TGCGCCAGCAGCTTGGTGGGGCACTCCTACGAGCAGTACTTC	CASSLVGHSYEQYF
TRBV7-6	-	TRBJ2-5	many	TGTGCCAGCGTTCCGCCTGAAGAGACCCAGTACTTC	CASVPPEETQYF
TRBV5-1	-	TRBJ1-4	-	TGCGCCAGCAGCTTAGCCCGCAGGGTCGGCGAAAAACTGTTTTTT	CASSLARRVGEKLFF
TRBV4-1	-	TRBJ2-7	many	TGCGCCAGCAGCCTAAGACCGTTGGCCTACGAGCAGTACTTC	CASSLRPLAYEQYF
TRBV12-3/TRBV12-4	-	TRBJ2-7	many	TGTGCCAGCAGTTTTAGTCTCCCCGCGGGAAAGACCTACGAGCAGTACTTC	CASSFSLPAGKTYEQYF
TRBV10-2	-	TRBJ1-1	few	TGCGCCAGCAGTGAGCTTGGGGTCACTGAAGCTTTCTTT	CASSELGVTEAFF
TRBV28	TRBD2	TRBJ2-3	-	TGTGCCAGCAGTTTCGGTTCTAGCGGGACAGATACGCAGTATTTT	CASSFGSSGTDTQYF
TRBV6-5	-	TRBJ2-3	-	TGTGCCAGCAGTTACTCCGTTCAGGGTACAGATACGCAGTATTTT	CASSYSVQGTDTQYF
TRBV28	TRBD1	TRBJ1-3	many	TGTGCCAGCAGTTTTGGGACAGCCTCTGGAAACACCATATATTTT	CASSFGTASGNTIYF
TRBV20-1	TRBD2	TRBJ2-5	-	TGCAGTGCTAGAGATTCGACGGGAGGGGTGGAGACCCAGTACTTC	CSARDSTGGVETQYF
TRBV6-1	-	TRBJ2-7	few	TGTGCCAGTATATTCCGGTGGGGCGATATCTACGAGCAGTACTTC	CASIFRWGDIYEQYF
TRBV3-1	-	TRBJ2-3	-	TGTGCCAGCACCGGTGGGGGCGGGGATACGCAGTATTTT	CASTGGGGDTQYF
TRBV29-1	TRBD2	TRBJ2-3	-	TGCAGCGTTGATTTAGCGGGGGATAGCACAGATACGCAGTATTTT	CSVDLAGDSTDTQYF
TRBV5-6	-	TRBJ2-3	few	TGTGCCAGCACCCAGATAATCTCCCCAGGGCTCTACGAAGGAGATACGCAGTATTTT	CASTQIISPGLYEGDTQYF
TRBV29-1	TRBD2	TRBJ2-1	many	TGCAGCGTTTTTGTAGCGGGGTACAATGAGCAGTTCTTC	CSVFVAGYNEQFF
TRBV12-3/TRBV12-4	-	TRBJ1-5	-	TGTGCCAGCAGTTTAGAGGCGGGTGGGAATCAGCCCCAGCATTTT	CASSLEAGGNQPQHF
TRBV27	TRBD2	TRBJ2-7	-	TGTGCCAGCAGTCCTCCGGCGACTAGCGGGAGGTTGAAGCAGCACTTC	CASSPPATSGRLKQHF
TRBV18	TRBD1	TRBJ1-2	many	TGTGCCAGCTCACCACCGGGACAGAGATATGGCTACACCTTC	CASSPPGQRYGYTF
TRBV29-1	TRBD2	TRBJ2-3	many	TGCAGCGTTGAAGACCTGCTAGCGGGGCATACGCAGTATTTT	CSVEDLLAGHTQYF
TRBV25-1	-	TRBJ2-1	many	TGTGCCAGCAGAACCGGGAGAACCTACAATGAGCAGTTCTTC	CASRTGRTYNEQFF
TRBV7-2	-	TRBJ2-3	many	TGTGCCAGCAGCTTAGGAGTTAGCACAGATACGCAGTATTTT	CASSLGVSTDTQYF
TRBV5-1	-	TRBJ2-7	-	TGCGCCAGCAGCTGGAGGGACATCTACGAGCAGTACTTC	CASSWRDIYEQYF
TRBV5-5	TRBD1	TRBJ2-1	many	TGTGCCAGCAGCTTCGGACAGGGGATCGACAATGAGCAGTTCTTC	CASSFGQGIDNEQFF